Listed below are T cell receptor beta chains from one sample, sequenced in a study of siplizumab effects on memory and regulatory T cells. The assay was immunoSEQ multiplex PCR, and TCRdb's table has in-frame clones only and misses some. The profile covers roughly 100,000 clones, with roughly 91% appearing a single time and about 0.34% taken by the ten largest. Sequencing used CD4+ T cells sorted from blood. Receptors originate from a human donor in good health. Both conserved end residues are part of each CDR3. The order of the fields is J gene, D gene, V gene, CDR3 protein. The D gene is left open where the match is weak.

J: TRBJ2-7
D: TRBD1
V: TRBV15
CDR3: CATSSLDRSSYEQYF

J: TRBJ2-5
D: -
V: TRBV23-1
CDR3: CASSQSLGGPETQYF

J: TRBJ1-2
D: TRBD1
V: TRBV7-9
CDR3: CASSRDRVPGGYTF

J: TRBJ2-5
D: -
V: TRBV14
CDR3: CASSLGETQYF

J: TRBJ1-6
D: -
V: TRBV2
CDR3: CASRDFDSPLHF

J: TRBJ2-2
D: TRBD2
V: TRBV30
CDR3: CAWRFGGAGELFF

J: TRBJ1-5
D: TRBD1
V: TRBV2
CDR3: CASRGTGNYQPQHF

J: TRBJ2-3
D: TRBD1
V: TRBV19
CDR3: CASSYRGNTDTQYF

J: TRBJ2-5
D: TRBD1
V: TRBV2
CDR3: CANNDRGPTQYF

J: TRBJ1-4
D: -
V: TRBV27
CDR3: CASSLSFRVREKLFF

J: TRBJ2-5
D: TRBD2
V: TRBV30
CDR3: CAWSWAGGGRAQYF

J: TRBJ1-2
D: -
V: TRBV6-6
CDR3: CASRTPAYGYTF

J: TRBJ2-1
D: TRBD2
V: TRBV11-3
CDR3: CASSLGAGIMFF

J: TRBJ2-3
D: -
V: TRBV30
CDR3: CAWKGHPGRSTDTQYF

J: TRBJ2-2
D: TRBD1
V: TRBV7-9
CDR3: CASSLWTGGLKTGELFF

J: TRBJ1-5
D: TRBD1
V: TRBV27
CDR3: CASRPAGTGINQPQHF

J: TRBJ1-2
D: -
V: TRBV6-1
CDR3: CASKGLSLNYGYTF

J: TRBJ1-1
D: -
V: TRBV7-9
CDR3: CASSLEAVTEAFF

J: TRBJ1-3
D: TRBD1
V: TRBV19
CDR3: CASSTRTGAGNTIYF

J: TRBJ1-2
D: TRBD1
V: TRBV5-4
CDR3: CASSGGQGAWGYTF

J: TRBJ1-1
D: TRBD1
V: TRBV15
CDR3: CATSRARGLSEAFF

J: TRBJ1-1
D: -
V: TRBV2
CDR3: CASSAGWFGDTEAFF

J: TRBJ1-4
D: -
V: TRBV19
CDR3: CASSIKGSRGEKLFF

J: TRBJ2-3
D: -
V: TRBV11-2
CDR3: CASSHARVGDTQYF

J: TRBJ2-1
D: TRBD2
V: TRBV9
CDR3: CASSVEGWSQGLGAARDDEQFF

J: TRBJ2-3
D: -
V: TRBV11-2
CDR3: CASSLTPRGDTQYF

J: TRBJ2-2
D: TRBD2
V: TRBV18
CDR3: CASSQQTSGATGELFF

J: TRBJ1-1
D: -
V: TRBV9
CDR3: CASSAGDARTEAFF

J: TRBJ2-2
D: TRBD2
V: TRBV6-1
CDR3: CATRPGGRRTGELFF

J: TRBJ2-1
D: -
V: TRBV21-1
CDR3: CASSKPPVRTDNEQFF

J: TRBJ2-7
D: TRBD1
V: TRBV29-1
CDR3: CSVLGPEGFRGKYEQYF

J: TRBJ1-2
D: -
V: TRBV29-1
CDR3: CSAELPGRYGYTF

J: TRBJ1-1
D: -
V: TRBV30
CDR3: CAWRKRQDTEAFF